This T cell receptor beta chain was identified in a study of blood T cell repertoires in COVID-19. Study overall: PBMCs, B-cell-depleted T cells, or T cells provided the cDNA or gDNA that made up the material.

Authors' data handling: Reference gene primers were amplified, and this amplification served to estimate nucleated cell counts. Method: immunoSEQ multiplex PCR; TCRdb's copy keeps in-frame clones and lacks some. V, J and clone size were drawn from that table, and D and trimming were deduced from the DNA. The repertoire has a few hundred thousand clones, approximately 85% of them found once; the top ten carry 5.1%. The germline V gene has CDR1 SGHVS and CDR2 FNYEAQ. Germline trimming cut 5 bases from V and 0 bases from J; bases unmatched to any gene: 16. The CDR3 contains 20 residues. This clonotype was sampled from a man in his fifties with active or convalescent COVID-19. Source material: peripheral blood. The rearrangement joins TRBV7-6 to TRBJ2-1; 10 bases match TRBD2. The CDR3 bases are TGTGCCAGCAGCCCCTCCCTAGCGGGAGAGGGGTGGAGCTCCTACAATGAGCAGTTCTTC. Amino acids: CASSPSLAGEGWSSYNEQFF.